A single count supports the clone carrying this TCR beta chain. The antigen is undetermined. V shed 4 bases and J shed 2 bases, with 14 bases lying between them. The CDR3 spans 15 residues. The V gene's germline CDR1 is SGHRS and CDR2 YFSETQ. Time point specified: week 5, during vaccination. Vaccinated patients received 300 ug of mutant IDH1 20-mer peptide per dose, with topical imiquimod. These data belong to a study of a mutant IDH1 vaccine in newly diagnosed glioma. Across the whole study: Mean patient age was around 40 years; approximately 62% were male and about 40% female. Patients' prior therapy spanned radiotherapy, temozolomide, or both; most underwent both.

Assay used: immunoSEQ multiplex PCR; TCRdb lists only in-frame clones, some missing. This table holds under 95,000 clones, 75% to 95% found once. The sequencing used PBMCs, collected from a glioma patient whose treatment included an IDH1 peptide vaccine. The chain is built from TRBV5-1 and TRBJ2-3; D possibly uses TRBD1 or TRBD2 (5 bases each). This receptor was obtained from a woman in her forties or fifties with glioma. CDR3 nucleotides: TGCGCCAGCAGCATATCGGGACCCGACACAGATACGCAGTATTTT. Residues: CASSISGPDTDTQYF.